The rows below give T cell receptor beta chains drawn from one sample of a study of control samples from healthy donors and cancer patients. Using immunoSEQ multiplex PCR, the repertoire was profiled, and TCRdb retains in-frame clones only, with some absent. The sample lists roughly 140,000 clones, roughly 92% occurring once. Sequenced input: blood. These receptors originate from a man aged 50 or older in good health. Each CDR3 is given with its conserved first and last residue. Fields, in order: V gene, D gene, clone size, J gene, CDR3 DNA, CDR3 protein. D genes are given only for firm matches. Rows may omit the clone size; those that give it use once, few, many or a size class.

V: TRBV5-1
D: .
size: .
J: TRBJ1-5
DNA: TGCGCCAGCAGCTCTGGACAGCCGAATCAGCCCCAGCATTTT
CDR3: CASSSGQPNQPQHF

V: TRBV11-2
D: .
size: .
J: TRBJ2-7
DNA: TGTGCCAGCAGCTCCCTAGGGACACGGTACTACGAGCAGTACTTC
CDR3: CASSSLGTRYYEQYF

V: TRBV7-9
D: .
size: .
J: TRBJ1-1
DNA: TGTGCCAGCAGCGTGACAGCGAACACTGAAGCTTTCTTT
CDR3: CASSVTANTEAFF

V: TRBV19
D: .
size: .
J: TRBJ1-1
DNA: TGTGCCAGTAGTATGAGCCAGCACACTGAAGCTTTCTTT
CDR3: CASSMSQHTEAFF

V: TRBV7-2
D: .
size: .
J: TRBJ2-1
DNA: TGTGCCAGCAGCTTAGACTACTACAATGAGCAGTTCTTC
CDR3: CASSLDYYNEQFF

V: TRBV3-1/TRBV3-2
D: .
size: .
J: TRBJ1-1
DNA: TGTGCCAGCAGCCAAGAGGGGGGTACTGAAGCTTTCTTT
CDR3: CASSQEGGTEAFF

V: TRBV5-1
D: .
size: .
J: TRBJ1-5
DNA: TGCGCCAGCAGCCCGAATAGTGGGAGTAATCAGCCCCAGCATTTT
CDR3: CASSPNSGSNQPQHF

V: TRBV12-3/TRBV12-4
D: .
size: .
J: TRBJ1-5
DNA: TGTGCCAGCAGTTTTACAGACAATCAGCCCCAGCATTTT
CDR3: CASSFTDNQPQHF

V: TRBV18
D: TRBD1
size: .
J: TRBJ2-5
DNA: TGTGCCAGCTCACCCGGGACAGGGGGTTCGAAGACCCAGTACTTC
CDR3: CASSPGTGGSKTQYF

V: TRBV21-1
D: .
size: .
J: TRBJ2-7
DNA: TGTGCCAGCAGCAAAGTGCCCTTTGAGTGCGAGCAGTACTTC
CDR3: CASSKVPFECEQYF

V: TRBV5-1
D: TRBD2
size: .
J: TRBJ2-1
DNA: TGCGCCAGCAGCTTCCGACTAGCGGTGAGCTCCTACAATGAGCAGTTCTTC
CDR3: CASSFRLAVSSYNEQFF

V: TRBV6-5
D: .
size: .
J: TRBJ1-2
DNA: TGTGCCAGCAGTTTACAGGGTGCGAACAGTGGCTACACCTTC
CDR3: CASSLQGANSGYTF

V: TRBV19
D: TRBD1
size: .
J: TRBJ1-1
DNA: TGTGCCAGTCATCCGAACAGGGGTGGGAACACTGAAGCTTTCTTT
CDR3: CASHPNRGGNTEAFF

V: TRBV3-1/TRBV3-2
D: .
size: .
J: TRBJ2-3
DNA: TGTGCCAGCAGCCACACGGGACCCAGGTACACAGATACGCAGTATTTT
CDR3: CASSHTGPRYTDTQYF

V: TRBV15
D: TRBD2
size: .
J: TRBJ2-7
DNA: TGTGCCACCAGCAGCCAGCGGGAGAATATATACGAGCAGTACTTC
CDR3: CATSSQRENIYEQYF

V: TRBV2
D: .
size: .
J: TRBJ2-5
DNA: TGTGCCAGCAGCCGGGAATTTGGAGAGACCCAGTACTTC
CDR3: CASSREFGETQYF

V: TRBV5-1
D: TRBD1
size: .
J: TRBJ2-5
DNA: TGCGCCAGCAGCTTGGCACAAACAGGGGGCCAAGAGACCCAGTACTTC
CDR3: CASSLAQTGGQETQYF

V: TRBV7-2
D: .
size: .
J: TRBJ1-2
DNA: TGTGCCAGTTTTCCCCGGGGGTCTGGTGGCTACACCTTC
CDR3: CASFPRGSGGYTF

V: TRBV5-5
D: .
size: .
J: TRBJ1-5
DNA: TGTGCCAGCAGCTTGGAAGAGGGGAACGGCAATCAGCCCCAGCATTTT
CDR3: CASSLEEGNGNQPQHF

V: TRBV19
D: .
size: .
J: TRBJ2-2
DNA: TGTGCCAGTAGCCAGGGACGTTCTACCGGGGAGCTGTTTTTT
CDR3: CASSQGRSTGELFF

V: TRBV5-1
D: TRBD1
size: .
J: TRBJ2-7
DNA: TGCGCCAGCAGCTTGGCGACAGGGGGCATGGACTACGAGCAGTACTTC
CDR3: CASSLATGGMDYEQYF

V: TRBV4-2
D: .
size: .
J: TRBJ2-2
DNA: TGTGCCAGCAGCCAGCGGGTAGGGGTGAACGGGGAGCTGTTTTTT
CDR3: CASSQRVGVNGELFF

V: TRBV5-4
D: .
size: .
J: TRBJ1-1
DNA: TGTGCCAGCAGCCAGGAAAGTGGGTACACTGAAGCTTTCTTT
CDR3: CASSQESGYTEAFF

V: TRBV2
D: .
size: .
J: TRBJ1-4
DNA: TGTGCCAGCAGTGTGGGAGACTTTGGGACTAATGAAAAACTGTTTTTT
CDR3: CASSVGDFGTNEKLFF

V: TRBV5-5
D: .
size: .
J: TRBJ1-4
DNA: TGTGCCAGCAGCCGGGTTGCGGGCGAAAAACTGTTTTTT
CDR3: CASSRVAGEKLFF

V: TRBV9
D: TRBD2
size: .
J: TRBJ2-7
DNA: TGTGCCAGCAGCGGAACTAGCGGTTATACCTACGAGCAGTACTTC
CDR3: CASSGTSGYTYEQYF

V: TRBV9
D: TRBD1
size: .
J: TRBJ1-3
DNA: TGTGCCAGCAGCCCTCAGGGGGGCTATGGAAACACCATATATTTT
CDR3: CASSPQGGYGNTIYF

V: TRBV24-1
D: .
size: once
J: TRBJ1-2
DNA: TGTGCCACCAGTGACCCGCGGGGCTACACCTTC
CDR3: CATSDPRGYTF

V: TRBV6-4
D: TRBD1
size: .
J: TRBJ1-1
DNA: TGTGCCAACCGGACAGGGGCTTCGGTATGTAGGCCTGAAGCTTTCTTT
CDR3: CANRTGASVCRPEAFF

V: TRBV9
D: .
size: .
J: TRBJ2-3
DNA: TGTGCCAGCAGCGTAGCGGGGTCGGGGGATACGCAGTATTTT
CDR3: CASSVAGSGDTQYF

V: TRBV19
D: TRBD1
size: .
J: TRBJ2-1
DNA: TGTGCCAGTAGCCTCAGGGGGCGCCGGGGGGAGCAGTTCTTC
CDR3: CASSLRGRRGEQFF

V: TRBV19
D: TRBD1
size: .
J: TRBJ1-5
DNA: TGTGCCAGTAGTATGGAGGGGGCGGCAGGTCAGCCCCAGCATTTT
CDR3: CASSMEGAAGQPQHF

V: TRBV11-2
D: .
size: once
J: TRBJ2-1
DNA: TGTGCCAGCAGCTTTACAGACACTGAGCAGTTCTTC
CDR3: CASSFTDTEQFF

V: TRBV18
D: .
size: .
J: TRBJ2-3
DNA: TGTGCCAGCTCACCCACAGGTTCTAGCACAGATACGCAGTATTTT
CDR3: CASSPTGSSTDTQYF

V: TRBV6-5
D: .
size: .
J: TRBJ2-7
DNA: TGTGCCAGCAGTTCAGTGGGGGAGCAGTACTTC
CDR3: CASSSVGEQYF

V: TRBV27
D: TRBD1
size: .
J: TRBJ1-1
DNA: TGTGCCAGCAGGGGGACAGGCAGGACTGAAGCTTTCTTT
CDR3: CASRGTGRTEAFF

V: TRBV5-4
D: TRBD1
size: once
J: TRBJ1-6
DNA: TGTGCCAGCAGCCCCGACAGGGTTAATTCACCCCTCCACTTT
CDR3: CASSPDRVNSPLHF

V: TRBV18
D: TRBD2
size: .
J: TRBJ2-1
DNA: TGTGCCAGCTCACTCAAAGCGGGAGGGCCCTTCTACAATGAGCAGTTCTTC
CDR3: CASSLKAGGPFYNEQFF

V: TRBV5-1
D: .
size: .
J: TRBJ2-5
DNA: TGCGCCAGCAGCTTTAGCGCCTCCCAAGAGACCCAGTACTTC
CDR3: CASSFSASQETQYF

V: TRBV2
D: TRBD2
size: .
J: TRBJ2-1
DNA: TGTGCCAGCAGTAACGGACTAGCGGGAGTTAATGAGCAGTTCTTC
CDR3: CASSNGLAGVNEQFF

V: TRBV7-9
D: TRBD1
size: .
J: TRBJ1-2
DNA: TGTGCCAGCAGCTTAGATTGGGGACAGCATGGCTACACCTTC
CDR3: CASSLDWGQHGYTF

V: TRBV24-1
D: .
size: few
J: TRBJ1-5
DNA: TGTGCCACCAGTGGGATAATGAGCAATCAGCCCCAGCATTTT
CDR3: CATSGIMSNQPQHF

V: TRBV12-5
D: TRBD1
size: .
J: TRBJ2-1
DNA: TGTGCTAGTGGTTTGGCGACCGCGACAGGGATCATTCATGAGCAGTTCTTC
CDR3: CASGLATATGIIHEQFF

V: TRBV5-6
D: .
size: few
J: TRBJ1-3
DNA: TGTGCCAGCAGCCTCGGGGTGACCTCTGGAAACACCATATATTTT
CDR3: CASSLGVTSGNTIYF

V: TRBV5-1
D: .
size: .
J: TRBJ2-1
DNA: TGCGCCAGCAGCTTCTCTCGGACAGTTTCAAATGAGCAGTTCTTC
CDR3: CASSFSRTVSNEQFF

V: TRBV14
D: TRBD1
size: .
J: TRBJ1-4
DNA: TGTGCCAGCAGCCAAAGGAGGGGGCCGGGGGTTAATGAAAAACTGTTTTTT
CDR3: CASSQRRGPGVNEKLFF

V: TRBV6-5
D: TRBD2
size: .
J: TRBJ2-7
DNA: TGTGCCAGCAGGCGGGAGTATGGCGAGCAGTACTTC
CDR3: CASRREYGEQYF

V: TRBV27
D: TRBD2
size: .
J: TRBJ2-1
DNA: TGTGCCAGCAGCCCCCGCAGCGGGAGGGTTGAGCAGTTCTTC
CDR3: CASSPRSGRVEQFF

V: TRBV29-1
D: TRBD2
size: .
J: TRBJ2-3
DNA: TGCAGCGTTGAGGTAGCTATGGGACTAGCTGTTACAGATACGCAGTATTTT
CDR3: CSVEVAMGLAVTDTQYF

V: TRBV3-1/TRBV3-2
D: .
size: .
J: TRBJ1-5
DNA: TGTGCCAGCAGCCAAGATGGAGACCATCGCAATCAGCCCCAGCATTTT
CDR3: CASSQDGDHRNQPQHF

V: TRBV14
D: .
size: .
J: TRBJ1-6
DNA: TGTGCCACCTCAACCGGGGCCCGCTATAATTCACCCCTCCACTTT
CDR3: CATSTGARYNSPLHF